The 13 T cell receptor beta chains below all came from one sample that was sequenced in a study of sequential checkpoint blockade in melanoma (dated by TCRdb to 2018 to 2020). Library creation used the immunoSEQ multiplex PCR assay. TCRdb obtained this table from immuneACCESS and retained in-frame rearrangements with V and J assigned. These tables miss some clones; where compared with another copy, unresolved V genes account for less than half of the shortfall, and the remainder is unexplained. The sample table records 5,500 or so clones; around two fifths of these occur just once. The ten largest clones take up roughly 8.7% of the sample. The sample's treatment or condition label, in plain terms: randomized to nivolumab then ipilimumab (arm A) or the reverse (arm B). Sequences were derived from tumor tissue (inferred from file names), sampled from a patient given nivolumab and ipilimumab in sequence. All receptors derive from a human donor with melanoma.

The chain links TRBV15 to TRBJ2-3; D remains unclear. The CDR3 runs to 14 residues. Germline V gene data show CDR1 as LNHNV and CDR2 as YYDKDF (reference sequence). The germline V and J ends were trimmed by 3 bases and 1 base, with 8 bases remaining between them. The CDR3 loop reads CATSRRFRTDTQYF. Written as DNA, the CDR3 is TGTGCCACCAGCAGGCGCTTCCGCACAGATACGCAGTATTTT.

A few counts support this clone. CDR3 amino acids: CASSVWESSGNTIYF. As DNA, the CDR3 is TGTGCCAGCAGCGTATGGGAGAGCTCTGGAAACACCATATATTTT. The chain joins TRBV7-6 to TRBJ1-3, with unresolved D. CDR3 length: 15 amino acids. Germline V gene sequence: CDR1 SGHVS, CDR2 FNYEAQ. The V and J ends lost 5 bases and 0 bases respectively, with 11 bases between them.

The genes are TRBV9 and TRBJ2-7; D gene uncertain. The CDR3 extends over 14 amino acids. V lost 5 bases to trimming and J lost 0 bases, with 12 bases between them. Germline V CDR1 and CDR2: SGDLS, YYNGEE. The CDR3 nucleotides are TGTGCCAGCAGGTCGGACGAGAACTCCTACGAGCAGTACTTC. Amino acids: CASRSDENSYEQYF. Full variable domain (remainder filled in from reference TRBV9 and TRBJ2-7): DSGVTQTPKHLITATGQRVTLRCSPRSGDLSVYWYQQSLDQGLQFLIQYYNGEERAKGNILERFSAQQFPDLHSELNLSSLELGDSALYFCASRSDENSYEQYFGPGTRLTVT.

In its sample, this clone ranks as medium-sized. The chain is built from TRBV28 and TRBJ1-4, with D possibly TRBD1 on 6 matching bases. The germline V and J ends were trimmed by 6 bases and 5 bases, with 16 bases remaining between them. Germline V lookup: CDR1 MDHEN, CDR2 SYDVKM. There are 15 residues in the CDR3. As DNA, the CDR3 is TGTGCCAGCAGAGAACAGACAGGAGTGAATGAAAAACTGTTTTTT. It codes for CASREQTGVNEKLFF.

This chain links TRBV6-8 with TRBJ2-5; D unclear. In germline, CDR1 is MNHGY, CDR2 SAAAGT. V was trimmed by 2 bases and J by 4 bases, leaving 8 bases between them. The CDR3 is 13 amino acids. The CDR3, as DNA: TGTGCCAGCAGTTACGGGCAGTTAGAGACCCAGTACTTC. Protein: CASSYGQLETQYF.

This clone was seen a handful of times. The V call is TRBV7-2, the J call TRBJ2-7; D not resolved. Trimming took 2 bases from V and 3 from J, leaving 8 bases between them. Germline V CDR1 and CDR2: SGHTA, FQGNSA. The CDR3 runs 13 residues. The CDR3 protein is CASSLKSYYEQYF. CDR3 nucleotides: TGTGCCAGCAGCTTAAAGAGTTACTACGAGCAGTACTTC.

The rearrangement links TRBV5-1 to TRBJ1-1; possibly TRBD1 for D (5 bases). The CDR3 runs to 14 residues. The germline gives CDR1 SGHRS, CDR2 YFSETQ. V shed 0 bases and J shed 6 bases, with 12 bases lying between them. The CDR3 DNA reads as TGCGCCAGCAGCTTGGATGGTATGGGGGCTGAAGCTTTCTTT. It encodes CASSLDGMGAEAFF.

With respect to this clone: The junction differs from germline at one of its ends, possibly a read error. The V and J genes are TRBV7-4 and TRBJ2-5; no reliable D call. The CDR3 contains 14 residues. The V gene's germline CDR1 is SGHVT and CDR2 SQSDAQ. The CDR3 loop reads CASSRPAHQETQYF. The CDR3 bases are TGCGCCAGCAGCCGTCCCGCCCACCAAGAGACCCAGTACTTC.

J is TRBJ2-2 and V is TRBV19; 9 positions agree with TRBD2. The CDR3 covers 16 residues. With 3 bases clipped from V and 4 bases from J, the junction kept 6 bases outside the gene matches. The germline V gene encodes CDR1 LNHDA and CDR2 SQIVND (reference sequence). Written as DNA, the CDR3 is TGTGCCAGTAGTATTTCTAGCGGGATATTCACCGGGGAGCTGTTTTTT. It is translated as CASSISSGIFTGELFF.

The rearrangement joins TRBV19 to TRBJ2-1; the D gene is possibly TRBD1 (5 bases). CDR3 length: 12 amino acids. V was pared by 4 bases and J by 12 bases, with 13 bases between. Germline CDR1 and CDR2: LNHDA and SQIVND (reference sequence). The CDR3 protein is CASSKQGTVQFF. The CDR3 nucleotides are TGTGCCAGTAGTAAGCAGGGTACTGTGCAGTTCTTC.

Within the sample, this clone is medium-sized. This chain uses TRBV11-3 with TRBJ2-1, with TRBD2 as a possible D gene (6 bases). This CDR3 has 17 residues. Trimming pared 5 bases from V and 4 bases from J, leaving 21 bases between. Germline loops: CDR1 SGHNT, CDR2 YENEEA. The CDR3 loop is CASSAPGDGGQYNEQFF. Here the CDR3 DNA reads TGTGCCAGCAGCGCCCCCGGGGATGGAGGGCAGTACAATGAGCAGTTCTTC.

Only one count was recorded for this clone. The V and J genes are TRBV12-5 and TRBJ2-7; no definite D call. Trimming removed 5 bases at V and 0 bases at J, with 5 bases between. Germline CDR1 and CDR2: LGHNT and FRNRAP. This CDR3 contains 12 residues. CDR3 nucleotides: TGTGCTAGTGGTCGGGCCTCCTACGAGCAGTACTTC. It specifies CASGRASYEQYF. Using reference TRBV12-5 and TRBJ2-7 for the parts outside the CDR3, the full variable domain is DARVTQTPRHKVTEMGQEVTMRCQPILGHNTVFWYRQTMMQGLELLAYFRNRAPLDDSGMPKDRFSAEMPDATLATLKIQPSEPRDSAVYFCASGRASYEQYFGPGTRLTVT.

V usage is TRBV29-1 and J usage is TRBJ2-1, with D maybe TRBD1 (5 bases). Looked up from germline, CDR1 is SQVTM and CDR2 is ANQGSEA. The germline V and J ends were trimmed by 1 base and 2 bases, with 15 bases remaining between them. This CDR3 region has 16 residues. This CDR3 is CSVEGWWQGPYNEQFF. The DNA of the CDR3 is TGCAGCGTTGAAGGGTGGTGGCAGGGCCCCTACAATGAGCAGTTCTTC.